These 32 T cell receptor beta chains were all obtained from the same sample, sequenced in a study of cytomegalovirus exposure and HLA in healthy donors. Use of 60 Vbeta and 13 Jbeta primers characterized the PCR. The table came from immunoSEQ multiplex PCR; TCRdb's copy has only in-frame clones and leaves some out. In the table there are approximately 180,000 clones, under 85% of which are singletons. Source material: PBMCs. Source of these receptors: a human donor in good health.

This clone has just a few counts. Other DNA sequences in the same sample also yield this CDR3. The rearrangement uses TRBV5-1 and TRBJ2-7; D remains ambiguous. Germline V CDR1 and CDR2: SGHRS, YFSETQ. Trimming removed 0 bases at V and 0 bases at J, with 4 bases between. This CDR3 contains 13 residues. CDR3 loop: CASSLASSYEQYF. DNA of the CDR3: TGCGCCAGCAGCTTGGCGAGCTCCTACGAGCAGTACTTC.

This sequence joins TRBV5-1 and TRBJ1-2, with D possibly TRBD1 on 6 matching bases. Germline CDR1 is SGHRS and CDR2 is YFSETQ. Trimming removed 4 bases at V and 2 bases at J, with 12 bases between. The CDR3 sequence is 14 residues long. CDR3 in DNA: TGCGCCAGCAGCCCTGCGGACAGCAACTATGGCTACACCTTC. It encodes CASSPADSNYGYTF. Full variable domain (outside the CDR3, taken from reference TRBV5-1 and TRBJ1-2): KAGVTQTPRYLIKTRGQQVTLSCSPISGHRSVSWYQQTPGQGLQFLFEYFSETQRNKGNFPGRFSGRQFSNSRSEMNVSTLELGDSALYLCASSPADSNYGYTFGSGTRLTVV.

The chain uses TRBV5-5 and TRBJ2-1, with TRBD1 matching 10 bases. With V trimmed by 3 bases and J by 5 bases, 8 bases remained unmatched. The CDR3 extends over 16 amino acids. From germline, CDR1 is SGHKS and CDR2 YYEKEE (reference sequence). CDR3 in DNA: TGTGCCAGCAGCTACTTCCGGGACAGGGGTAACAATGAGCAGTTCTTC. Amino acids: CASSYFRDRGNNEQFF.

The rearrangement joins TRBV11-2 to TRBJ2-2; D is unresolved. Germline CDR1 and CDR2: SGHAT and FQNNGV. The CDR3 contains 15 residues. Trimming stripped 0 bases from V and 6 bases from J, with 11 bases between. In DNA form, the CDR3 reads TGTGCCAGCAGCTTAGAGAGGAGTCGGGCCGGGGAGCTGTTTTTT. Protein product: CASSLERSRAGELFF.

The chain couples TRBV2 to TRBJ2-1; 9 nucleotides align to TRBD1. The CDR3 is 15 residues long. The germline gives CDR1 SNHLY, CDR2 FYNNEI. The junction had 5 bases not matched to a gene; V was cut back by 1 base and J by 7 bases. In DNA form, the CDR3 reads TGTGCCAGCAGTGAAGTGGGACAGGGTTGGAATGAGCAGTTCTTC. Amino acids: CASSEVGQGWNEQFF.

The DNA of the CDR3 is TGTGCCAGCAGTTATCGGGGGGGAAATCAGCCCCAGCATTTT. Encoded protein: CASSYRGGNQPQHF. The chain uses TRBV6-6 and TRBJ1-5; the D gene is possibly TRBD1 (5 bases). This CDR3 is 14 amino acids long. The germline V and J ends were trimmed by 3 bases and 4 bases, with 10 bases remaining between them. Germline V gene sequence: CDR1 MNHNY, CDR2 SVGAGI (reference sequence).

The chain is built from TRBV19 and TRBJ2-5; D is unresolved. V lost 3 bases to trimming and J lost 5 bases, with 4 bases between them. The CDR3 runs to 11 residues. Looked up from germline, CDR1 is LNHDA and CDR2 is SQIVND (reference sequence). The CDR3 nucleotides are TGTGCCAGTAGTATGGGCGAGACCCAGTACTTC. This codes for CASSMGETQYF.

This clone was counted only a few times. The rearrangement joins TRBV2 to TRBJ2-7; tentative D call: TRBD2 (5 bases). The CDR3 runs to 13 residues. The germline CDR1 and CDR2 sequences are SNHLY and FYNNEI. V was cut by 7 bases and J by 1 base, with 11 bases left in between. DNA for the CDR3: TGTGCCAGCAACGGGGTAGGGTCCTACGAGCAGTACTTC. Amino acid sequence: CASNGVGSYEQYF.

This chain links TRBV5-6 with TRBJ2-3; possible D gene TRBD1, 6 bases. Trimming took 1 base from V and 15 from J, leaving 15 bases between them. This CDR3 contains 12 residues. The germline V gene encodes CDR1 SGHDT and CDR2 YYEEEE. The CDR3, as DNA: TGTGCCAGCAGCTTGCTGTGGGGGCGCGAATATTTT. Protein: CASSLLWGREYF.

The CDR3 reads CASSFDSNEQYF. CDR3 in DNA: TGTGCCAGCAGCTTTGACAGCAACGAGCAGTACTTC. The chain carries TRBV5-4 and TRBJ2-7, with a weak D call TRBD1 (5 bases). The CDR3 runs to 12 residues. The germline V gene encodes CDR1 SGHNT and CDR2 YYREEE (reference sequence). The V gene lost 2 bases and the J gene lost 5 bases, with 8 bases spanning the gap.

The V and J genes are TRBV7-2 and TRBJ1-4; TRBD1 aligns across 8 bases. In germline, CDR1 is SGHTA, CDR2 FQGNSA. Unmatched junction bases numbered 1, after V lost 2 bases and J lost 5 bases. The CDR3 is 14 amino acids. Here the CDR3 reads CASSLRTGNEKLFF. The DNA for the CDR3 is TGTGCCAGCAGCTTAAGGACAGGGAATGAAAAACTGTTTTTT.

This clone was observed once. CDR3 residues: CASSGTQVNTEAFF. The CDR3 DNA follows: TGTGCCAGCAGTGGCACGCAGGTGAACACTGAAGCTTTCTTT. V usage is TRBV6-1 and J usage is TRBJ1-1, with D unclear. This CDR3 is 14 amino acids long. V lost 4 bases, J lost 0 bases, and 9 bases lay in between. Germline lookup yields CDR1 MNHNS and CDR2 SASEGT.

This chain uses TRBV6-4 with TRBJ2-2; D is unresolved. The germline V and J ends were trimmed by 5 bases and 3 bases, with 7 bases remaining between them. Germline V gene data show CDR1 as MRHNA and CDR2 as SNTAGT. This CDR3 comprises 13 residues. The CDR3, as DNA: TGTGCCAGCAGTCGTGAGGACACCGGGGAGCTGTTTTTT. Its protein is CASSREDTGELFF.

The rearrangement uses TRBV15 and TRBJ1-2; D gene ambiguous. The CDR3 runs to 13 residues. V was shortened by 6 bases and J by 4 bases, with 12 bases between the two germline ends. Germline lookup yields CDR1 LNHNV and CDR2 YYDKDF (reference sequence). DNA for the CDR3: TGTGCCACCAGACAGAGTATAAGCTATGGCTACACCTTC. Protein sequence: CATRQSISYGYTF.

The chain has TRBV19 and TRBJ1-1, with D possibly TRBD1 on 5 matching bases. The germline V gene encodes CDR1 LNHDA and CDR2 SQIVND (reference sequence). CDR3 size: 14 residues. V lost 5 bases and J 4 bases, leaving 14 bases between the germline ends. In nucleotides, the CDR3 is TGTGCCAGTAGTGTCGGAACAGGTACCACTGAAGCTTTCTTT. It codes for CASSVGTGTTEAFF.

V usage is TRBV19 and J usage is TRBJ2-7; a weak D match, TRBD2 (7 bases). The ends were cut back, 2 bases at V and 8 bases at J, with 13 bases in the middle. The CDR3 has 13 residues. Germline CDR1 LNHDA, CDR2 SQIVND (reference sequence). In DNA, the CDR3 is TGTGCCAGTAGTATAAATCGGGGGGCTAAGCAGTACTTC. It codes for CASSINRGAKQYF.

This chain uses TRBV7-8 with TRBJ2-5; TRBD2 agrees at 13 bases. The CDR3 contains 20 residues. Germline V gene lookup returns CDR1 SGHVS and CDR2 FQNEAQ. V shed 4 bases, J shed 4 bases, and the junction held 18 bases outside the gene matches. CDR3 DNA sequence: TGTGCCAGCAGCTCGAAACTCGGACTAGCGGGGGCCGTCGAGGGAGAGACCCAGTACTTC. It specifies CASSSKLGLAGAVEGETQYF.

The V and J genes are TRBV5-6 and TRBJ2-3; TRBD2 matches 9 bases. J lost 3 bases, V lost 4 bases, and 6 bases had no gene match. Germline assignment: CDR1 SGHDT and CDR2 YYEEEE. This CDR3 contains 15 residues. The CDR3 nucleotides read TGTGCCAGCAGCCCCCTGCGGGGGGGAACAGATACGCAGTATTTT. Translated, it gives CASSPLRGGTDTQYF.

The rearrangement links TRBV7-9 to TRBJ1-1; 8 bases are a match to TRBD1. Trimming took 5 bases from V and 5 from J; bases not matched to a gene: 7. Germline V gene sequence: CDR1 SEHNR, CDR2 FQNEAQ (reference sequence). The CDR3 spans 14 residues. DNA for the CDR3: TGTGCCAGCAGCCGCGGACAGGGATGGACTGAAGCTTTCTTT. Its protein product is CASSRGQGWTEAFF.

This chain uses TRBV9 with TRBJ2-3; D might be TRBD1 (5 bases). The germline CDR1 and CDR2 sequences are SGDLS and YYNGEE. The CDR3 extends over 16 amino acids. Trimming shortened V by 1 base and J by 2 bases, and 14 bases separated the two germline ends. For the CDR3, the DNA is TGTGCCAGCAGCGTATCCCCGCAGGGTGTCACAGATACGCAGTATTTT. Translating gives CASSVSPQGVTDTQYF.

The chain uses TRBV5-1 and TRBJ2-5; TRBD1 might be the D (5 bases). The J call may be faulty, since TRBJ2-7 better matches the DNA end. CDR1 and CDR2 (germline): SGHRS, YFSETQ. This CDR3 is built from 14 residues. CDR3 DNA: TGCGCCAGCAGCTTTAACAGGCCATACTACGAGCAGTACTTC. As protein: CASSFNRPYYEQYF.

The rearrangement joins TRBV5-1 to TRBJ2-4, with 8 bases identical to TRBD2. CDR3 length equals 14 residues. After removal of 6 bases from V and 7 bases from J, the junction contained 9 bases not matched to a gene. The germline CDR1 and CDR2 sequences are SGHRS and YFSETQ. The CDR3 DNA reads as TGCGCCAGCAAGGCCGGGGGGGCGTCGAACATTCAGTACTTC. Protein sequence: CASKAGGASNIQYF.

Concerning this clone itself: Additional DNA sequences in this sample encode the identical CDR3. The gene calls are TRBV29-1 and TRBJ1-1; 10 nucleotides match TRBD1. This CDR3 has 12 amino acids. Trimming took 6 bases from V and 5 from J; bases not matched to a gene: 3. The germline V gene has CDR1 SQVTM and CDR2 ANQGSEA. CDR3 residues: CSVGQGGTEAFF. The CDR3 coding sequence is TGCAGCGTCGGACAGGGGGGAACTGAAGCTTTCTTT.

The chain uses TRBV29-1 and TRBJ2-7; 8 bases line up with TRBD1. The germline gives CDR1 SQVTM, CDR2 ANQGSEA. After removal of 2 bases from V and 3 bases from J, the junction contained 12 bases not matched to a gene. The CDR3 is 16 residues long. The CDR3 sequence: CSVESGQGPQGYEQYF. CDR3 sequence (DNA): TGCAGCGTTGAATCCGGACAGGGCCCCCAGGGCTACGAGCAGTACTTC.

This clone was detected only once. The rearrangement joins TRBV4-1 to TRBJ1-6, with 9 bases identical to TRBD1. After removal of 3 bases from V and 9 bases from J, the junction contained 6 bases not matched to a gene. Germline V gene data show CDR1 as MGHRA and CDR2 as YSYEKL. The CDR3 contains 15 residues. The CDR3 region has the DNA TGCGCCAGCAGCCAGGGACAGGGAGGAGGTTCACCCCTCCACTTT. The encoded protein is CASSQGQGGGSPLHF.

CDR3 bases: TGTGCCAGCAGTCCAGACAGGGTAGACACTGAAGCTTTCTTT. Translation: CASSPDRVDTEAFF. This rearrangement joins TRBV6-6 to TRBJ1-1, with 7 bases matching TRBD1. CDR1 and CDR2 (germline): MNHNY, SVGAGI (reference sequence). After removal of 5 bases from V and 3 bases from J, the junction contained 6 bases not matched to a gene. This CDR3 comprises 14 residues.

The V gene is TRBV28, the J gene TRBJ2-1, with 7 bases identical to TRBD1. Germline V gene data show CDR1 as MDHEN and CDR2 as SYDVKM. J was trimmed by 8 bases and V by 5 bases; bases with no gene match: 9. CDR3 size: 14 residues. The CDR3 is CASSPRQGRDEQFF. CDR3 sequence (DNA): TGTGCCAGCAGTCCGCGACAGGGAAGAGATGAGCAGTTCTTC.

V gene TRBV5-1 combines with J gene TRBJ1-6; D is undetermined. The CDR3 is 12 residues long. V was trimmed by 0 bases and J by 14 bases, leaving 9 bases between them. Germline V gene data show CDR1 as SGHRS and CDR2 as YFSETQ. The CDR3 DNA is TGCGCCAGCAGCTTGGCCGAGGGAACCCTCCACTTT. As protein: CASSLAEGTLHF.

The chain couples TRBV6-1 to TRBJ1-1, with D perhaps matching TRBD1 (5 bases). V was cut by 2 bases and J by 2 bases, with 12 bases left in between. The germline V gene has CDR1 MNHNS and CDR2 SASEGT. The CDR3 totals 15 residues. The CDR3 loop is CASSEQGQGNTEAFF. In nucleotides, the CDR3 is TGTGCCAGCAGTGAACAAGGTCAGGGCAACACTGAAGCTTTCTTT.

A single count supports this clone. The chain links TRBV5-4 to TRBJ1-1; D is undetermined. The CDR3 is 15 amino acids. The germline CDR1 and CDR2 sequences are SGHNT and YYREEE (reference sequence). V lost 0 bases and J lost 1, with 10 bases in between. The CDR3 is CASSLGLPKNTEAFF. CDR3 DNA: TGTGCCAGCAGCTTGGGACTTCCAAAGAACACTGAAGCTTTCTTT.

The rearrangement joins TRBV11-3 to TRBJ2-1; 10 nucleotides align to TRBD2. This CDR3 contains 14 residues. Per the germline V gene, CDR1 is SGHNT and CDR2 is YENEEA. V lost 1 base, J lost 8 bases, and 2 bases stayed unmatched. The CDR3 spells CASSLGLAGDEQFF. The CDR3 DNA is TGTGCCAGCAGCTTAGGGCTAGCGGGGGATGAGCAGTTCTTC.

This clone was counted between two and nine times. This chain connects TRBV12-5 to TRBJ1-2; D might be TRBD1 (6 bases). This CDR3 region has 15 residues. Between the trimmed V and J ends, which lost 3 bases and 4 bases, there was a span of 15 bases. Germline V gene sequence: CDR1 LGHNT, CDR2 FRNRAP. CDR3: CASGFLQGPPYGYTF. The CDR3 DNA reads TGTGCTAGTGGTTTTTTACAGGGACCGCCCTATGGCTACACCTTC.